Presented here are 9 T cell receptor beta chains from one specimen sequenced in a study of blood T cells in healthy people across ages. Alongside a J-beta primer mix, a sample-barcoded 5' primer served in a second PCR lasting 7 to 11 cycles. One entry per CDR3 protein, called by TCRdb with MiXCR from the 5' RACE reads. The sample lists some 750,000 distinct CDR3 sequences, 20% to 25% occurring once. The specimen was blood. The receptors originated from a man aged 70-80 years in good health.

The CDR3 coding sequence is TGTGCCAGCAGTGAAGGGTCCTCTGGGGCCAACGTCCTGACTTTC. Amino acid sequence: CASSEGSSGANVLTF. V is TRBV6-1 and J is TRBJ2-6, with unresolved D. This CDR3 is built from 15 residues. With 1 base removed from V and 0 bases from J, the gap between germline ends came to 4 bases. Germline CDR1 reads MNHNS; CDR2 reads SASEGT.

Worth noting for this clonotype: The junction and the germline gene differ at one end; a read error may be behind it. V is TRBV3-1 and J is TRBJ2-5; D is unresolved. This CDR3 region has 14 residues. Germline assignment: CDR1 LGHDT and CDR2 YNNKEL (reference sequence). CDR3 in amino acids: CASGQDRRPETQHF. The DNA for the CDR3 is TGTGCCAGCGGCCAAGACCGCAGACCAGAGACCCAGCACTTC.

This clonotype was counted between two and nine times. Here the CDR3 DNA reads TGCGCCAGCAGCCGACTCGGGGGACCGTACCAAGAGACCCAGTACTTC. Encoded protein: CASSRLGGPYQETQYF. This sequence joins TRBV5-1 and TRBJ2-5; a weak D match, TRBD2 (6 bases). Trimming stripped 4 bases from V and 0 bases from J, with 16 bases between. The V gene's germline CDR1 is SGHRS and CDR2 YFSETQ. The CDR3 is 16 amino acids.

The chain is built from TRBV18 and TRBJ2-3; D unresolved. Germline V CDR1 and CDR2: KGHSH, LQKENI. V lost 0 bases and J lost 1, with 11 bases in between. The CDR3 is made up of 16 amino acids. For the CDR3, the DNA is TGTGCCAGCTCACCACCCGTCTCTGAGGGCACAGATACGCAGTATTTT. Encoded protein: CASSPPVSEGTDTQYF.

The chain recombines TRBV12-3 or TRBV12-4 with TRBJ2-3, with TRBD2 matching over 16 bases. V trimming: 4 bases; J trimming: 3 bases; junction bases outside the gene matches: 4. This CDR3 region has 17 residues. CDR3 in DNA: TGTGCCAGCAGTTACGGGACTAGCGGGGGGGGAACAGATACGCAGTATTTT. This translates into CASSYGTSGGGTDTQYF.

This clonotype was recorded only once. The CDR3 is CSARPTGTPNTHTQYF. CDR3 coding DNA: TGCAGTGCTAGACCCACCGGGACCCCAAATACACATACGCAGTATTTT. V usage is TRBV20-1 and J usage is TRBJ2-3, with D perhaps TRBD1 or TRBD2 (5 bases each). Germline V CDR1 and CDR2: DFQATT, SNEGSKA (reference sequence). Deletions cut 2 bases from V and 7 bases from J, with 22 bases between. The CDR3 length is 16 residues.

This clonotype was recorded many times. The chain carries TRBV28 and TRBJ2-3; the D gene could be TRBD1 or TRBD2 (5 bases each). The CDR3 is 11 residues long. CDR1 MDHEN and CDR2 SYDVKM come from the germline V gene. V was cut by 9 bases and J by 11 bases, with 15 bases left in between. The CDR3, as DNA: TGTGCCAGTTTCGGGGCCCCGATGCAGTATTTT. The encoded protein is CASFGAPMQYF.

The chain links TRBV28 to TRBJ2-1; 9 nucleotides line up with TRBD2. After removal of 6 bases from V and 8 bases from J, the junction contained 11 bases not matched to a gene. This CDR3 contains 15 residues. The germline CDR1 and CDR2 sequences are MDHEN and SYDVKM. The DNA of the CDR3 is TGTGCCAGCAGCCCCCCCCTTAGCGGGGGAGATGAGCAGTTCTTC. The encoded protein is CASSPPLSGGDEQFF. Complete variable domain (other parts from reference TRBV28 and TRBJ2-1): DVKVTQSSRYLVKRTGEKVFLECVQDMDHENMFWYRQDPGLGLRLIYFSYDVKMKEKGDIPEGYSVSREKKERFSLILESASTNQTSMYLCASSPPLSGGDEQFFGPGTRLTVL.

V gene TRBV7-9 combines with J gene TRBJ1-4, with D maybe TRBD1 (6 bases). This CDR3 comprises 14 residues. The germline gives CDR1 SEHNR, CDR2 FQNEAQ (reference sequence). V gave up 5 bases and J gave up 5 bases, with 12 bases separating them. In DNA form, the CDR3 reads TGTGCCAGCAGCCGAGGGGACAACAATGAAAAACTGTTTTTT. Its protein product is CASSRGDNNEKLFF.